The rows below give T cell receptor beta chains drawn from one sample of a study of blood T cell repertoires in COVID-19. The repertoire was sequenced with immunoSEQ multiplex PCR; TCRdb's copy has only in-frame clones and lacks some. The repertoire holds tens of thousands of clones, with 87% as singletons. Specimen: peripheral blood. These receptors all stem from an elderly woman with acute or convalescent COVID-19. Both conserved end residues are part of each CDR3. Fields, in order: D gene, clone size, V gene, J gene, CDR3 protein, CDR3 DNA. D genes are given only for firm matches. Expanded clones are given a class, and other clones once, few, many or no size at all.

.	.	TRBV2	TRBJ2-3	CASSRGKVLDTQYF	TGTGCCAGCAGTAGGGGAAAGGTGTTAGATACGCAGTATTTT
.	once	TRBV19	TRBJ1-6	CASSGQPGGSPLHF	TGTGCCAGTAGCGGACAGCCGGGGGGGTCACCCCTCCACTTT
.	.	TRBV28	TRBJ1-3	CASSVSVKETTF	TGTGCCAGCAGTGTAAGCGTCAAAGAAACCACCTTT
TRBD1	.	TRBV7-9	TRBJ2-7	CASSLGQHNEQYF	TGTGCCAGCAGCTTGGGACAGCATAACGAGCAGTACTTC
TRBD1	.	TRBV6-4	TRBJ2-1	CASSSGTGIVNEQFF	TGTGCCAGCAGTTCCGGGACAGGGATCGTCAATGAGCAGTTCTTC
.	.	TRBV4-2	TRBJ1-6	CASSLQGGSPLHF	TGTGCCAGCAGCCTACAGGGTGGCTCACCCCTCCACTTT
.	.	TRBV4-2	TRBJ2-7	CASTPTETSYEQYF	TGTGCCAGCACCCCGACTGAAACCTCCTACGAGCAGTACTTC
TRBD1	.	TRBV19	TRBJ2-7	CASSIFHSRQGGEQYF	TGTGCCAGTAGTATATTCCATTCCCGACAGGGTGGAGAGCAGTACTTC
.	.	TRBV7-2	TRBJ1-1	CASSAPAVTEAFF	TGTGCCAGCAGCGCGCCGGCGGTAACTGAAGCTTTCTTT
.	once	TRBV5-1	TRBJ2-2	CASRRDSNTGELFF	TGCGCCAGCAGACGGGATTCGAACACCGGGGAGCTGTTTTTT
.	.	TRBV20-1	TRBJ1-1	CSALTDTEAFF	TGCAGTGCTCTAACGGACACTGAAGCTTTCTTT
.	.	TRBV2	TRBJ2-1	CASSERTTEQFF	TGTGCCAGCAGTGAAAGGACAACCGAGCAGTTCTTC
.	.	TRBV19	TRBJ1-6	CASSIGSLYNSPLHF	TGTGCCAGTAGTATCGGTAGTCTTTATAATTCACCCCTCCACTTT
TRBD2	.	TRBV3-1/TRBV3-2	TRBJ2-5	CASSGGLAGGPEEETQYF	TGTGCCAGCAGTGGGGGGCTAGCGGGAGGGCCTGAGGAGGAGACCCAGTACTTC
TRBD1	.	TRBV2	TRBJ1-2	CASTRTGFDGYTF	TGTGCCAGCACTCGGACAGGGTTCGATGGCTACACCTTC
.	.	TRBV23-1	TRBJ1-5	CASSPRGAGNQPQHF	TGCGCCAGCAGTCCACGCGGGGCGGGGAATCAGCCCCAGCATTTT
.	.	TRBV5-4	TRBJ2-7	CASSSRTARYEQYF	TGTGCCAGCAGCTCCCGGACAGCGCGTTACGAGCAGTACTTC
TRBD2	.	TRBV5-4	TRBJ2-7	CAIPGLAGEQYF	TGTGCCATCCCGGGACTAGCAGGGGAGCAGTACTTC